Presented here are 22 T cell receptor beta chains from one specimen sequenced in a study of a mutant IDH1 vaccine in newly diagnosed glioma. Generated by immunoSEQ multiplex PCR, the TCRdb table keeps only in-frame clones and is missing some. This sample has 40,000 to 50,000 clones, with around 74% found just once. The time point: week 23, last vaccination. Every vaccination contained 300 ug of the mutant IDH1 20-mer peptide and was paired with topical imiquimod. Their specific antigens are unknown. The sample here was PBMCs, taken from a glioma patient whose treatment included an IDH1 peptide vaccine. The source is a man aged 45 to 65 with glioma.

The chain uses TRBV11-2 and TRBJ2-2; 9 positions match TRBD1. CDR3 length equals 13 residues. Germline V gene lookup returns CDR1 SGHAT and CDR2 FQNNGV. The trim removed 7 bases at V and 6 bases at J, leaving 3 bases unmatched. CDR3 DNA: TGTGCCAGCACCGGACAGGGGCCCGGGGAGCTGTTTTTT. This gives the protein CASTGQGPGELFF.

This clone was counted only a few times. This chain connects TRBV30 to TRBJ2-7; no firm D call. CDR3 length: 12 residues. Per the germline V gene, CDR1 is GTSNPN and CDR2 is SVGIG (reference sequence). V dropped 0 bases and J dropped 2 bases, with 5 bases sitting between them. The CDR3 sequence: CAWSVAAYEQYF. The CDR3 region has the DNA TGTGCCTGGAGTGTTGCAGCCTACGAGCAGTACTTC.

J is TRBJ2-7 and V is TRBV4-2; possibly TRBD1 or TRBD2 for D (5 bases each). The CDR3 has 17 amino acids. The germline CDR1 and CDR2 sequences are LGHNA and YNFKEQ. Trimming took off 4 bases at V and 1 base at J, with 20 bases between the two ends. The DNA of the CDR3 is TGTGCCAGCAGCCCCGACCCGGGGCTCCCCGGATCCTACGAGCAGTACTTC. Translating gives CASSPDPGLPGSYEQYF.

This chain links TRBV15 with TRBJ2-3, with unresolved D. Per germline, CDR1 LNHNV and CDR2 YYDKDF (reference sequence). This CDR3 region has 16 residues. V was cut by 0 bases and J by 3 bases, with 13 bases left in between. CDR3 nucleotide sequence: TGTGCCACCAGCAGAGATCGGCAGCGTCTTACAGATACGCAGTATTTT. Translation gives CATSRDRQRLTDTQYF.

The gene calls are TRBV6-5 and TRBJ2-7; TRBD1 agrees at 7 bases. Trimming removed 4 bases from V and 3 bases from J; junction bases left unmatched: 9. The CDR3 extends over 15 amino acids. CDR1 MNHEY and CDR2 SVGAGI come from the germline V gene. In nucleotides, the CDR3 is TGTGCCAGCAGTTCTACCGGGACAGTGTACTACGAGCAGTACTTC. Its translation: CASSSTGTVYYEQYF.

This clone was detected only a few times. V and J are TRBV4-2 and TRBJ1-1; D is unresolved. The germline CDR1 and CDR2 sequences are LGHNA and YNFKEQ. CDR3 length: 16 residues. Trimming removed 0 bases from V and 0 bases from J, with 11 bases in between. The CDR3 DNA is TGTGCCAGCAGCCAAGAAAGGGCAGGTATGAACACTGAAGCTTTCTTT. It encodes CASSQERAGMNTEAFF.

CDR3 sequence (DNA): TGTGCCAGCAGCTTAGGGGACAGGACCTACGAGCAGTACTTC. This encodes CASSLGDRTYEQYF. The rearrangement uses TRBV7-9 and TRBJ2-7; 8 bases line up with TRBD1. V dropped 1 base and J dropped 2; count of bases not matched to a gene: 1. CDR3 length: 14 amino acids. Germline-derived CDR1 and CDR2 are SEHNR and FQNEAQ (reference sequence).

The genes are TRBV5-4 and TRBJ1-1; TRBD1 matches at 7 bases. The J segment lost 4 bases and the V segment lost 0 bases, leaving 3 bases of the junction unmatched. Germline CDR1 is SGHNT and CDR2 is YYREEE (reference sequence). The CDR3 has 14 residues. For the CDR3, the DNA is TGTGCCAGCAGCTTGGCGAGACAGGGCACTGAAGCTTTCTTT. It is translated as CASSLARQGTEAFF.

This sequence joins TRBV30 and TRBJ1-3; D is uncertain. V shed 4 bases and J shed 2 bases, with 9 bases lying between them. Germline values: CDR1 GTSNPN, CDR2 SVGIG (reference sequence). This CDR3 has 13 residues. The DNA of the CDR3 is TGTGCCTGGAAGGTAATACCTGGAAACACCATATATTTT. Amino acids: CAWKVIPGNTIYF.

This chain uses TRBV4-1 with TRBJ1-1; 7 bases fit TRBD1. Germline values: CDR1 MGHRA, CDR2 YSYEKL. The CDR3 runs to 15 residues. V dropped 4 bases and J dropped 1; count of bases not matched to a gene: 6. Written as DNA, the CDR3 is TGCGCCAGCAGCCTCATAGGGGGCCGGAACACTGAAGCTTTCTTT. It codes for CASSLIGGRNTEAFF.

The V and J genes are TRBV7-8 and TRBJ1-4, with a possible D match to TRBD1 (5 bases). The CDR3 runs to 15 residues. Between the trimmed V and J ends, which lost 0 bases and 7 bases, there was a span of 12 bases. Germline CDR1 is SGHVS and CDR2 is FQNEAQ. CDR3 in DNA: TGTGCCAGCAGCTTAGCAGCCGGGGGAAGTGAAAAACTGTTTTTT. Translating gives CASSLAAGGSEKLFF.

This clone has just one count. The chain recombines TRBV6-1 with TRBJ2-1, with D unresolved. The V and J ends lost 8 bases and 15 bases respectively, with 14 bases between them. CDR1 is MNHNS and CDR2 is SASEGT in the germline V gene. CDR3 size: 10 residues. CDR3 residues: CASRGPVWFF. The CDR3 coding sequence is TGTGCCAGCCGAGGCCCGGTTTGGTTCTTC.

CDR3 nucleotide sequence: TGTGCCAGCAGTGAACCGGGACGCCCTGGCGCTCAGCCCCAGCATTTT. Translated, it gives CASSEPGRPGAQPQHF. V gene TRBV6-1 combines with J gene TRBJ1-5, with D tentatively TRBD1 (5 bases). The length of the CDR3 is 16 residues. Germline assignment: CDR1 MNHNS and CDR2 SASEGT. The V end was cut by 2 bases, the J end by 6 bases, with 17 bases between.

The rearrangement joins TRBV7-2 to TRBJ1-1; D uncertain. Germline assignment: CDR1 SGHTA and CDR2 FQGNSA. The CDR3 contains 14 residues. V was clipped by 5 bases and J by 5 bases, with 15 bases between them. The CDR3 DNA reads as TGTGCCAGCAGCCCGACGAGGACGGAGACTGAAGCTTTCTTT. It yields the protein CASSPTRTETEAFF.

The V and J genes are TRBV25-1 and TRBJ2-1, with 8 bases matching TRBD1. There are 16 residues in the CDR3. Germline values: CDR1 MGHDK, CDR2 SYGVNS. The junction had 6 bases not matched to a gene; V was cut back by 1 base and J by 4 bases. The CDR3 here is CASSEWQGARYNEQFF. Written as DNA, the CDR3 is TGTGCCAGCAGTGAATGGCAGGGGGCGAGATACAATGAGCAGTTCTTC.

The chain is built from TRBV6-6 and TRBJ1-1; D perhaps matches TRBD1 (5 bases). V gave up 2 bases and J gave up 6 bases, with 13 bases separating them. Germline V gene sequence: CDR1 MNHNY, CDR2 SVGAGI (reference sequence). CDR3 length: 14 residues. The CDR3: CASSYLREEAEAFF. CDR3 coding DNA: TGTGCCAGCAGTTACCTCAGGGAGGAGGCTGAAGCTTTCTTT.

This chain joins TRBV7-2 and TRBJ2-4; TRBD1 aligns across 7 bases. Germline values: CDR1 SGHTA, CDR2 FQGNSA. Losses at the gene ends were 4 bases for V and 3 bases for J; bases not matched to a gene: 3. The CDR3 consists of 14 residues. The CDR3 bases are TGTGCCAGCAGCTCCCGGGACAGCAAAAACATTCAGTACTTC. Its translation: CASSSRDSKNIQYF.

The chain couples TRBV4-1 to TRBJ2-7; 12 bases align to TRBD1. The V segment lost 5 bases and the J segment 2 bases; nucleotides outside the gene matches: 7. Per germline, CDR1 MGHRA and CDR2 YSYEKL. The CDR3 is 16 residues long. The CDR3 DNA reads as TGCGCCAGCAGCGCCTTGGGACAGGGGGCTCCCTACGAGCAGTACTTC. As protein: CASSALGQGAPYEQYF.

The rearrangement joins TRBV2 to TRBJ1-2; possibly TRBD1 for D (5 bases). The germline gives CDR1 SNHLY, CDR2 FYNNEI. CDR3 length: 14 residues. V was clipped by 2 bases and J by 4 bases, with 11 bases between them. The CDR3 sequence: CASSELGASYGYTF. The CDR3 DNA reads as TGTGCCAGCAGTGAATTAGGGGCAAGCTATGGCTACACCTTC.

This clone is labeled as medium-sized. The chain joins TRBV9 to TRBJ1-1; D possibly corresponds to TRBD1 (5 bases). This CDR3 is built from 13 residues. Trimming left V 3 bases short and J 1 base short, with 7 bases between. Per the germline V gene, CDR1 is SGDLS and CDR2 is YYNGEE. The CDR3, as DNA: TGTGCCAGCAGCGAGGGGAGGAACACTGAAGCTTTCTTT. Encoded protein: CASSEGRNTEAFF.

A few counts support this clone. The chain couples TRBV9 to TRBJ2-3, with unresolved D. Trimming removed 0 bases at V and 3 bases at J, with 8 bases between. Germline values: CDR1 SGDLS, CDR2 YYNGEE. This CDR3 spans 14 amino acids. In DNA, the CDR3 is TGTGCCAGCAGCGTAGCTACTCTAACAGATACGCAGTATTTT. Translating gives CASSVATLTDTQYF.

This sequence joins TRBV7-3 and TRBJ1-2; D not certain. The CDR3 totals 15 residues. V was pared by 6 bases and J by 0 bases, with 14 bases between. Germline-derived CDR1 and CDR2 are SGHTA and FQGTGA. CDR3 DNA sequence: TGTGCCAGCAGGTCCCCGGTGACTACTAACTATGGCTACACCTTC. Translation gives CASRSPVTTNYGYTF.